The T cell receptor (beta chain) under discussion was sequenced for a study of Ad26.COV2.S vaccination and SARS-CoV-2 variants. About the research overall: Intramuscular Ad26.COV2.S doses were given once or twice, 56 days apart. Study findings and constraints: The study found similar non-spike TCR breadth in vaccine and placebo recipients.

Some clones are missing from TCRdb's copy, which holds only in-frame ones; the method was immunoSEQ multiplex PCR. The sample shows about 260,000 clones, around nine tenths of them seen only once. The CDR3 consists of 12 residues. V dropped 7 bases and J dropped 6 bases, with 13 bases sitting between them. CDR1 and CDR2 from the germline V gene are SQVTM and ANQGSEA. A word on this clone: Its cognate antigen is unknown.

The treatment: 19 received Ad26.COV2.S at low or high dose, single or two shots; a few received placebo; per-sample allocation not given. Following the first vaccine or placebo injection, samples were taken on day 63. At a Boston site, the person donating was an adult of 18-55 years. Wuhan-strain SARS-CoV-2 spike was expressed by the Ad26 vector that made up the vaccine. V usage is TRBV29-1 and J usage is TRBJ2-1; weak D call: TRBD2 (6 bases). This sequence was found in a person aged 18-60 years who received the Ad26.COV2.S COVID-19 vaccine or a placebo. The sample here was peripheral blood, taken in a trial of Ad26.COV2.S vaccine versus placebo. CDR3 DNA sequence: TGCAGCGGGGACGGGGGTGGCAATGAGCAGTTCTTC. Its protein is CSGDGGGNEQFF.